These 26 T cell receptor beta chains were all obtained from the same sample, sequenced in a study of beta chain features in type 1 diabetes (dated by TCRdb to the late 2010s). Receptor amplification or capture employed the immunoSEQ multiplex PCR assay. All of the isolated RNA was reverse transcribed with the High Capacity cDNA Reverse Transcription Kit, so expressed TCRB transcripts were sequenced. This immuneACCESS table, as held by TCRdb, lists in-frame sequences with V and J called but not all clones. Of the missing ones, under half trace to an unresolved V gene in checked studies; the others have no known cause. This sample is represented by fewer than 250,000 clones; roughly 9.6% of them were singletons. 0.03% to 0.04% of the sample is held by the ten biggest clonotypes. Sequencing was carried out using naive CD4+ T cells from blood. The meaning of the sample's cell subset or site label: true naive CD4+ T cells. The receptors were sampled from a woman aged 18-35 years in good health.

J is TRBJ2-5 and V is TRBV5-1; perhaps TRBD2 as D (6 bases). The CDR3 consists of 14 residues. V was cut by 0 bases and J by 2 bases, with 8 bases left in between. The germline CDR1 and CDR2 sequences are SGHRS and YFSETQ. The CDR3 loop reads CASSLGLVQETQYF. CDR3 DNA: TGCGCCAGCAGCTTGGGACTAGTGCAAGAGACCCAGTACTTC.

The sample holds a few counts of this clone. V is TRBV11-2 and J is TRBJ2-1; D remains unclear. The CDR3 covers 14 residues. Per germline, CDR1 SGHAT and CDR2 FQNNGV. Between the trimmed V and J ends, which lost 5 bases and 0 bases, there was a span of 8 bases. As DNA, the CDR3 is TGTGCCAGCAGCCCGGCGGACTCCTACAATGAGCAGTTCTTC. Translated, it gives CASSPADSYNEQFF.

The rearrangement links TRBV11-2 to TRBJ2-3; no reliable D call. The germline gives CDR1 SGHAT, CDR2 FQNNGV. Trimming shortened V by 5 bases and J by 4 bases, and 13 bases separated the two germline ends. The length of the CDR3 is 14 residues. The CDR3 DNA is TGTGCCAGCAGCAATAGAGGTCTCCCAGATACGCAGTATTTT. This translates into CASSNRGLPDTQYF. Supplemented by reference TRBV11-2 and TRBJ2-3, the full variable domain reads EAGVAQSPRYKIIEKRQSVAFWCNPISGHATLYWYQQILGQGPKLLIQFQNNGVVDDSQLPKDRFSAERLKGVDSTLKIQPAKLEDSAVYLCASSNRGLPDTQYFGPGTRLTVL.

This clone has at least ten counts. The V gene is TRBV30, the J gene TRBJ1-1; TRBD1 might be the D (6 bases). Trimming stripped 0 bases from V and 1 base from J, with 6 bases between. Germline V gene lookup returns CDR1 GTSNPN and CDR2 SVGIG (reference sequence). The CDR3 runs to 13 residues. CDR3 loop: CAWSVQGNTEAFF. The CDR3 DNA sequence: TGTGCCTGGAGTGTACAGGGGAACACTGAAGCTTTCTTT.

This clone has at least ten counts. The rearrangement uses TRBV19 and TRBJ2-7; D remains ambiguous. Looked up from germline, CDR1 is LNHDA and CDR2 is SQIVND (reference sequence). V was shortened by 5 bases and J by 3 bases, with 17 bases between the two germline ends. The CDR3 covers 15 residues. DNA for the CDR3: TGTGCCAGTAGTCCCGGATCGACTCGGATCTACGAGCAGTACTTC. Translated: CASSPGSTRIYEQYF.

The chain is built from TRBV20-1 and TRBJ2-7; TRBD1 aligns across 7 bases. The CDR3 is made up of 11 amino acids. CDR1 is DFQATT and CDR2 is SNEGSKA in the germline V gene (reference sequence). Trimming took 1 base from V and 6 from J; bases not matched to a gene: 0. The DNA of the CDR3 is TGCAGTGCTAGAGCAGGGGGCGAGCAGTACTTC. Protein sequence: CSARAGGEQYF.

CDR3 in amino acids: CASSPSATNEKLFF. The CDR3, as DNA: TGTGCCAGCTCACCCTCCGCAACTAATGAAAAACTGTTTTTT. The rearrangement links TRBV18 to TRBJ1-4; D unclear. V lost 3 bases, J lost 0 bases, and 5 bases lay in between. Germline CDR1 and CDR2: KGHSH and LQKENI. CDR3 length: 14 amino acids.

The chain couples TRBV27 to TRBJ1-1; 10 bases are a match to TRBD1. Germline V CDR1 and CDR2: MNHEY, SMNVEV (reference sequence). With V trimmed by 8 bases and J by 6 bases, 6 bases remained unmatched. CDR3 length: 13 residues. In DNA form, the CDR3 reads TGTGCCAGCTCACGAGGACAGGGGGCTGAAGCTTTCTTT. It codes for CASSRGQGAEAFF.

This chain links TRBV9 with TRBJ1-2, with TRBD1 as a possible D gene (6 bases). The V end was cut by 0 bases, the J end by 4 bases, with 13 bases between. The CDR3 consists of 15 residues. Germline V CDR1 and CDR2: SGDLS, YYNGEE. The CDR3: CASSVGEGVSYGYTF. DNA of the CDR3: TGTGCCAGCAGCGTAGGGGAGGGGGTTTCCTATGGCTACACCTTC.

The chain has TRBV5-1 and TRBJ2-2; 8 positions agree with TRBD2. After removal of 5 bases from V and 2 bases from J, the junction contained 8 bases not matched to a gene. The CDR3 has 16 amino acids. Germline loops: CDR1 SGHRS, CDR2 YFSETQ. The CDR3: CASRLERGYNTGELFF. CDR3 nucleotides: TGCGCCAGCAGGCTCGAGCGGGGGTATAACACCGGGGAGCTGTTTTTT.

This clone has only a few counts. The chain is built from TRBV12-5 and TRBJ1-1; D is unresolved. Germline V gives CDR1 LGHNT, CDR2 FRNRAP. The CDR3 is made up of 12 amino acids. The V gene lost 4 bases and the J gene lost 8 bases, with 11 bases spanning the gap. The CDR3 DNA follows: TGTGCTAGTGGTTCAGGACGGAGGGAAGCTTTCTTT. Translated, it gives CASGSGRREAFF.

The rearrangement uses TRBV19 and TRBJ2-7; D perhaps matches TRBD2 (5 bases). V was clipped by 1 base and J by 2 bases, with 9 bases between them. CDR1 LNHDA and CDR2 SQIVND come from the germline V gene (reference sequence). This CDR3 contains 14 residues. The CDR3 sequence: CASSIAGVAYEQYF. As DNA, the CDR3 is TGTGCCAGTAGTATAGCCGGGGTCGCCTACGAGCAGTACTTC.

There are a few counts of this clone. The rearrangement joins TRBV16 to TRBJ1-2, with 10 bases aligning to TRBD1. The CDR3 length is 16 residues. V was clipped by 4 bases and J by 3 bases; unmatched bases: 8. Germline loops: CDR1 KGHSY, CDR2 FQNENV. CDR3 amino acids: CASSPIGQGGYYGYTF. As DNA, the CDR3 is TGTGCCAGCAGCCCAATTGGACAGGGGGGATACTATGGCTACACCTTC.

The J gene is TRBJ1-2, the V gene TRBV9; a possible D gene is TRBD1 (5 bases). The length of the CDR3 is 14 residues. The ends were cut back, 0 bases at V and 2 bases at J, with 8 bases in the middle. The germline V gene has CDR1 SGDLS and CDR2 YYNGEE. The CDR3: CASSVDQGNYGYTF. The CDR3 DNA sequence: TGTGCCAGCAGCGTAGACCAGGGAAACTATGGCTACACCTTC.

This clone has more than one count but fewer than ten. The chain has TRBV9 and TRBJ1-3, with 8 bases that match TRBD1. The CDR3 has 15 amino acids. Germline CDR1 SGDLS, CDR2 YYNGEE. The junction had 5 bases not matched to a gene; V was cut back by 3 bases and J by 3 bases. The CDR3 loop reads CASSARQGFGNTIYF. CDR3 nucleotides: TGTGCCAGCAGCGCACGACAGGGGTTTGGAAACACCATATATTTT.

CDR3 in DNA: TGTGCCAGCAGTGAAAGGGGGGGCACCTACAATGAGCAGTTCTTC. Translated: CASSERGGTYNEQFF. The V call is TRBV6-1, the J call TRBJ2-1; D is possibly TRBD2 (7 bases). Germline CDR1 and CDR2: MNHNS and SASEGT. Trimming took 2 bases from V and 2 from J, leaving 10 bases between them. The CDR3 loop spans 15 amino acids.

This clone was seen a handful of times. The rearrangement uses TRBV30 and TRBJ2-2; perhaps TRBD1 as D (5 bases). The germline V gene encodes CDR1 GTSNPN and CDR2 SVGIG (reference sequence). Trimming removed 0 bases from V and 0 bases from J, with 11 bases in between. The CDR3 has 16 amino acids. CDR3 sequence reads: CAWSVPRASNTGELFF. DNA of the CDR3: TGTGCCTGGAGTGTACCCAGGGCATCGAACACCGGGGAGCTGTTTTTT.

The chain carries TRBV10-2 and TRBJ2-1; 10 bases agree with TRBD2. V was pared by 0 bases and J by 10 bases, with 9 bases of the junction left unmatched. The CDR3 sequence is 16 residues long. Germline assignment: CDR1 WSHSY and CDR2 SAAADI. CDR3 amino acids: CASSESLAGSYPEQFF. The DNA for the CDR3 is TGCGCCAGCAGTGAGTCACTAGCGGGGTCATACCCCGAGCAGTTCTTC.

This clone was picked up a small number of times. The chain carries TRBV6-5 and TRBJ2-7; 10 positions match TRBD1. This CDR3 comprises 14 residues. V shed 6 bases and J 4 bases; nucleotides not matched to a gene: 6. Germline values: CDR1 MNHEY, CDR2 SVGAGI. The CDR3 region is CASRLRQGAYEQYF. DNA for the CDR3: TGTGCCAGCAGGCTGCGACAGGGGGCTTACGAGCAGTACTTC.

This clone was detected many times. Additional DNA sequences in this sample encode the identical CDR3. The chain carries TRBV30 and TRBJ2-7; a weak D match, TRBD2 (5 bases). V lost 4 bases and J 0 bases, leaving 7 bases between the germline ends. The germline V gene encodes CDR1 GTSNPN and CDR2 SVGIG (reference sequence). The CDR3 is 12 amino acids. CDR3 DNA sequence: TGTGCCTGGACAGGAGGCTCCTACGAGCAGTACTTC. It translates to CAWTGGSYEQYF. The full variable domain, completed using reference TRBV30 and TRBJ2-7, is SQTIHQWPATLVQPVGSPLSLECTVEGTSNPNLYWYRQAAGRGLQLLFYSVGIGQISSEVPQNLSASRPQDRQFILSSKKLLLSDSGFYLCAWTGGSYEQYFGPGTRLTVT.

The J gene is TRBJ1-4, the V gene TRBV30; TRBD1 is a possible D gene (6 bases). Germline loops: CDR1 GTSNPN, CDR2 SVGIG (reference sequence). This CDR3 comprises 14 residues. Trimming cost V 0 bases and J 5 bases, with 10 bases left between them. In DNA, the CDR3 is TGTGCCTGGAGTGTAACAGGGCAAAATGAAAAACTGTTTTTT. It codes for CAWSVTGQNEKLFF.

This clone has at least ten counts. The chain recombines TRBV29-1 with TRBJ2-7, with a tentative D call TRBD2 (5 bases). This CDR3 is 11 amino acids long. V was cut by 5 bases and J by 2 bases, with 7 bases left in between. The germline V gene has CDR1 SQVTM and CDR2 ANQGSEA. The CDR3 reads CSVREAYEQYF. In nucleotides, the CDR3 is TGCAGCGTTCGGGAAGCCTACGAGCAGTACTTC.

This clone was counted many times. The chain combines TRBV5-4 with TRBJ2-1; the D is unclear. This CDR3 contains 11 residues. V dropped 3 bases and J dropped 9 bases, with 7 bases sitting between them. Germline assignment: CDR1 SGHNT and CDR2 YYREEE (reference sequence). CDR3 in amino acids: CASSSQIEQFF. The CDR3 DNA follows: TGTGCCAGCAGCTCTCAGATTGAGCAGTTCTTC.

This clone was seen once. This specimen includes other DNA sequences encoding the same CDR3. V is TRBV5-1 and J is TRBJ1-2; 7 nucleotides line up with TRBD1. CDR1 is SGHRS, CDR2 YFSETQ, per germline. This CDR3 has 14 amino acids. V was pared by 0 bases and J by 4 bases, with 3 bases of the junction left unmatched. Here the CDR3 DNA reads TGCGCCAGCAGCTTGGGTGGGACAGTCTATGGCTACACCTTC. Translating it yields CASSLGGTVYGYTF. Together with reference TRBV5-1 and TRBJ1-2, the CDR3 gives the full variable domain: KAGVTQTPRYLIKTRGQQVTLSCSPISGHRSVSWYQQTPGQGLQFLFEYFSETQRNKGNFPGRFSGRQFSNSRSEMNVSTLELGDSALYLCASSLGGTVYGYTFGSGTRLTVV.

This clone was seen more than once but under ten times. V usage is TRBV14 and J usage is TRBJ2-7; 9 positions agree with TRBD1. The CDR3 length is 14 residues. CDR1 and CDR2 (germline): SGHDN, FVKESK. V was clipped by 4 bases and J by 6 bases; unmatched bases: 7. The CDR3 is CASSRQGGSLEQYF. CDR3 bases: TGTGCCAGCAGCCGACAGGGGGGGTCCCTCGAGCAGTACTTC.

V is TRBV29-1 and J is TRBJ2-7; 12 positions agree with TRBD2. Germline CDR1 SQVTM, CDR2 ANQGSEA. With V trimmed by 7 bases and J by 2 bases, 9 bases remained unmatched. This CDR3 contains 15 residues. CDR3: CSAKRRLAGAYEQYF. The CDR3 nucleotides read TGCAGCGCTAAACGTCGACTAGCGGGAGCCTACGAGCAGTACTTC.